This T cell receptor (beta chain) stems from a study of OX40 agonist ivuxolimab in advanced cancers. Study as a whole: Prior checkpoint blockade (anti-PD-1, anti-PD-L1 or anti-CTLA-4) was permitted; about 40% had it.

Germline V gene data show CDR1 as SGHRS and CDR2 as YFSETQ. This CDR3 has 12 residues. V lost 0 bases and J lost 8, with 6 bases in between. Method: immunoSEQ multiplex PCR; TCRdb's copy keeps in-frame clones and lacks some. The table has 40,000 to 50,000 clones, about 86% seen once. The receptor was derived from an adult with an advanced solid tumor such as melanoma, head and neck, liver or kidney cancer. The sequencing here drew on CD4+ or CD8+ T cells sorted from blood, taken in a trial of the OX40 agonist ivuxolimab. The V call is TRBV5-1, the J call TRBJ2-1; D gene ambiguous. The CDR3 sequence: CASSLAPDEQFF. The CDR3, as DNA: TGCGCCAGCAGCTTGGCCCCGGATGAGCAGTTCTTC.